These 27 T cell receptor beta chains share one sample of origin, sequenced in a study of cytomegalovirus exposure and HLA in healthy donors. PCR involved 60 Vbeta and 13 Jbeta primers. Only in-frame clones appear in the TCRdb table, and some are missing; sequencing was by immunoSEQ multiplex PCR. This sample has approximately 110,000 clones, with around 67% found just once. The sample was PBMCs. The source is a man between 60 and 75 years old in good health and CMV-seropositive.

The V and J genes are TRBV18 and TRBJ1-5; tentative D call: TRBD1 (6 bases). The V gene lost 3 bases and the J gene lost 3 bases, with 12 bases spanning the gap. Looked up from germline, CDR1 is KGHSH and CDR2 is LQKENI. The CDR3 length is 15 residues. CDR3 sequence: CASSPRQDPNQPQHF. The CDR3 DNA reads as TGTGCCAGCTCACCCAGACAGGACCCCAATCAGCCCCAGCATTTT.

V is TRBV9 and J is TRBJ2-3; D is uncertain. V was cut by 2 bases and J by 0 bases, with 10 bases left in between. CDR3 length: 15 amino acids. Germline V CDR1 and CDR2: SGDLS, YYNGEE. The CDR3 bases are TGTGCCAGCAGCGTGGGCACAACTAGCACAGATACGCAGTATTTT. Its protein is CASSVGTTSTDTQYF.

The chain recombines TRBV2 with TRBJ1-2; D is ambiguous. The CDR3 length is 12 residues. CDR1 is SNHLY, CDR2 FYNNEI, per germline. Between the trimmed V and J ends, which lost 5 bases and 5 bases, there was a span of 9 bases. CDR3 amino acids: CASSSRLYGYTF. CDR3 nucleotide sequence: TGTGCCAGCAGTTCGAGGTTGTATGGCTACACCTTC. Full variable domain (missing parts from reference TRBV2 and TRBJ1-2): EPEVTQTPSHQVTQMGQEVILRCVPISNHLYFYWYRQILGQKVEFLVSFYNNEISEKSEIFDDQFSVERPDGSNFTLKIRSTKLEDSAMYFCASSSRLYGYTFGSGTRLTVV.

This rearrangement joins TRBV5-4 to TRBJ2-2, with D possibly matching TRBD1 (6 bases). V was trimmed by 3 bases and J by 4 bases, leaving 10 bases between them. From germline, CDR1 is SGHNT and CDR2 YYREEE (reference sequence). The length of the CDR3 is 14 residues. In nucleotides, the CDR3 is TGTGCCAGCAGCTACGGACAGACCACCGGGGAGCTGTTTTTT. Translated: CASSYGQTTGELFF.

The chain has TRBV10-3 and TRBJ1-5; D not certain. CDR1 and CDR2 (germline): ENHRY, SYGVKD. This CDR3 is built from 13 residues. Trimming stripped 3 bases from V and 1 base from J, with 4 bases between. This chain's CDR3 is CAISDISNQPQHF. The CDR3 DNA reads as TGTGCCATCAGTGATATCAGCAATCAGCCCCAGCATTTT.

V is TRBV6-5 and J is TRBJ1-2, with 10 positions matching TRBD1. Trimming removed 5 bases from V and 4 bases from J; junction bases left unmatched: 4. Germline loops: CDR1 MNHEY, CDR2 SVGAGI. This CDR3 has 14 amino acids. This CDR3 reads CASSGTGDVYGYTF. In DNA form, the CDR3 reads TGTGCCAGCAGTGGGACAGGGGACGTCTATGGCTACACCTTC.

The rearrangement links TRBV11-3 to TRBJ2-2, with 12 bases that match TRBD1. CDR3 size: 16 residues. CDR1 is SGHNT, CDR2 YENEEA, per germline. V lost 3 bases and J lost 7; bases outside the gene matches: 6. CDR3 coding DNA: TGTGCCAGCAGCTTGGGACAGGGGGCTTATGGCGGGGAGCTGTTTTTT. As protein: CASSLGQGAYGGELFF.

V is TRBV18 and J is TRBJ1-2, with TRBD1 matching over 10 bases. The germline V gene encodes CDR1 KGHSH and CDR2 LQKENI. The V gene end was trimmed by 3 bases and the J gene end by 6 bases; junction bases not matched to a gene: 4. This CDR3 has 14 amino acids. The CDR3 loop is CASSPTGTGDGYTF. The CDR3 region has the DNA TGTGCCAGCTCACCGACCGGGACAGGGGATGGCTACACCTTC.

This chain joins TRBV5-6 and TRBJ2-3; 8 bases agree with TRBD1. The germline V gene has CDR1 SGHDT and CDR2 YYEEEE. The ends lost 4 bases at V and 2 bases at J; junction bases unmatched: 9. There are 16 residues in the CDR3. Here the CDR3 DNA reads TGTGCCAGCAGCCAAAGACCGACAGGGGACACAGATACGCAGTATTTT. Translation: CASSQRPTGDTDTQYF.

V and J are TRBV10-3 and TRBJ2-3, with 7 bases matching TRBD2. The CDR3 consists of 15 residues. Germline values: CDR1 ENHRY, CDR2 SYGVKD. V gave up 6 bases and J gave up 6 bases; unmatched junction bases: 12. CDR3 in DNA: TGTGCCATCAGGAGACTAGCCCAAGATCTTGATACGCAGTATTTT. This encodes CAIRRLAQDLDTQYF.

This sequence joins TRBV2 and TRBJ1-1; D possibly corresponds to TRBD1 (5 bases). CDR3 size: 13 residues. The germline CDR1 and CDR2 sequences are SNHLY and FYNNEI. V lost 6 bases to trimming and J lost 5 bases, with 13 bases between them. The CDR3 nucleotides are TGTGCCAGCAGGTGGGAGGGGAGAACTGAAGCTTTCTTT. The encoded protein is CASRWEGRTEAFF.

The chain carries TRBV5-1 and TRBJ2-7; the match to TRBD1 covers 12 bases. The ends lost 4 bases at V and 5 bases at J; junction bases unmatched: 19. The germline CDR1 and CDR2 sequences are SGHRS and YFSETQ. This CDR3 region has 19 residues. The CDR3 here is CASSPGPGQGATHPNEQYF. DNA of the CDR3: TGCGCCAGCAGCCCAGGACCGGGACAGGGGGCAACCCACCCCAACGAGCAGTACTTC.

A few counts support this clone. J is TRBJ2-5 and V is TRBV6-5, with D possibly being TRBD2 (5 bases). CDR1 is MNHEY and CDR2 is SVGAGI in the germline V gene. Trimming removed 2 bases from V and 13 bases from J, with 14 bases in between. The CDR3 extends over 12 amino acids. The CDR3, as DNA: TGTGCCAGCAGTTACGATGGGCTCCGGGGGTACTTC. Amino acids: CASSYDGLRGYF.

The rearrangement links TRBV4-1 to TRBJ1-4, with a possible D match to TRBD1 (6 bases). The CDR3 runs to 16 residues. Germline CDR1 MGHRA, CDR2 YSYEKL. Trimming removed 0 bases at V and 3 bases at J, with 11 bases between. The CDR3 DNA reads TGCGCCAGCAGCCAAGAGCAGACAGGCCCTAATGAAAAACTGTTTTTT. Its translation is CASSQEQTGPNEKLFF.

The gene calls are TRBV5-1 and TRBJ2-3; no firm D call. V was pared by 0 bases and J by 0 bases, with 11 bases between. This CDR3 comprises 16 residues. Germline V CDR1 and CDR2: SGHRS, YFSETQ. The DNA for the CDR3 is TGCGCCAGCAGCTTGGGGCTGCTCGCTAGCACAGATACGCAGTATTTT. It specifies CASSLGLLASTDTQYF.

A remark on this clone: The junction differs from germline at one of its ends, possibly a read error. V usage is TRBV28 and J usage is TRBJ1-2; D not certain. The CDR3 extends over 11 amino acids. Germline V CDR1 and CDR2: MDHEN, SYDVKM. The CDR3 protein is CASSLWEGQSF. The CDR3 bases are TGTGCCAGCAGTTTATGGGAGGGCCAATCCTTC.

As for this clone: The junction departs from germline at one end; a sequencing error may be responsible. This chain's CDR3 is CSSSQGTYEQYF. As DNA, the CDR3 is TGTTCCAGCAGCCAGGGCACCTACGAGCAGTACTTC. The chain uses TRBV7-9 and TRBJ2-7; D is perhaps TRBD1 (5 bases). Per germline, CDR1 SEHNR and CDR2 FQNEAQ (reference sequence). The CDR3 is made up of 12 amino acids.

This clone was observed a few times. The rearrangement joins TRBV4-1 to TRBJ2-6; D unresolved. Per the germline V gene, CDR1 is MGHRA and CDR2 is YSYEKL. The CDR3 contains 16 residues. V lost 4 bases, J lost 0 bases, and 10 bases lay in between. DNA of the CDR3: TGCGCCAGCAGCCCGAAATCGAGCTCTGGGGCCAACGTCCTGACTTTC. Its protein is CASSPKSSSGANVLTF.

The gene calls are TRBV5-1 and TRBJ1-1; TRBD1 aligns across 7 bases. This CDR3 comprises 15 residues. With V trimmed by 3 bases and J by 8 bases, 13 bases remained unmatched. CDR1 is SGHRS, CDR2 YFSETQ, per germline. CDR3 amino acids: CASSSYDRVGPEAFF. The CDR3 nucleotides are TGCGCCAGCAGCTCCTACGACAGGGTAGGACCCGAAGCTTTCTTT.

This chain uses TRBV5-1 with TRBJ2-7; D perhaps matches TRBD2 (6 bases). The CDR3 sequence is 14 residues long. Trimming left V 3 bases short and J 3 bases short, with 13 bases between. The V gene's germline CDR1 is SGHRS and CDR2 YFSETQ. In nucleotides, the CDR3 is TGCGCCAGCAGCTCCCAGACTAGGAACTACGAGCAGTACTTC. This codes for CASSSQTRNYEQYF. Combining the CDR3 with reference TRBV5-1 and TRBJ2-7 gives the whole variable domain KAGVTQTPRYLIKTRGQQVTLSCSPISGHRSVSWYQQTPGQGLQFLFEYFSETQRNKGNFPGRFSGRQFSNSRSEMNVSTLELGDSALYLCASSSQTRNYEQYFGPGTRLTVT.

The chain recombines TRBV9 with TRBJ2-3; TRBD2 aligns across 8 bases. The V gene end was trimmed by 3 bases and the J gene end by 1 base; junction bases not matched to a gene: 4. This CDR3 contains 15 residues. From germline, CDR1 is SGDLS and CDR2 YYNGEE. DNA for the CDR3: TGTGCCAGCAGCGAGGGGCGGGGGGGCACAGATACGCAGTATTTT. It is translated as CASSEGRGGTDTQYF.

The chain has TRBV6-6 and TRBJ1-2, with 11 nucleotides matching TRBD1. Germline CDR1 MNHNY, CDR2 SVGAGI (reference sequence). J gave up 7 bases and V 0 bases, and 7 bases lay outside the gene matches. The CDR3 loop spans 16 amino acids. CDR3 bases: TGTGCCAGCAGTTACTCGAGTGGACAGGGGGCAACTGGCTACACCTTC. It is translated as CASSYSSGQGATGYTF.

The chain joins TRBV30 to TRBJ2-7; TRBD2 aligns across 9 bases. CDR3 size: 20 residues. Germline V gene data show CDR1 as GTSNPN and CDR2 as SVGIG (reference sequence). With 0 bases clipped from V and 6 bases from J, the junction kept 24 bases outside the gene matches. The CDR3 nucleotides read TGTGCCTGGAGTGTACGGTTGGCCGGCGGGGGGGCCTGGTCCGCTCTCGAGCAGTACTTC. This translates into CAWSVRLAGGGAWSALEQYF.

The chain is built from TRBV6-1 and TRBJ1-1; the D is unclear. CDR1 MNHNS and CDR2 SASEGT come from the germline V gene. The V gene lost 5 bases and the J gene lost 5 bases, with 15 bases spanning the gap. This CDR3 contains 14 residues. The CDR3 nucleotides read TGTGCCAGCAGTCGCCTATTCCCGGGGACTGAAGCTTTCTTT. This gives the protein CASSRLFPGTEAFF.

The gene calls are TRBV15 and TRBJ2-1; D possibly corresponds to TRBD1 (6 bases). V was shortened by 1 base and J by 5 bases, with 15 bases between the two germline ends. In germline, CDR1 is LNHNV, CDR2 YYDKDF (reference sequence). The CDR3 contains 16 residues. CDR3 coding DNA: TGTGCCACCAGCAGAGTGACAGGAACACGCCACAATGAGCAGTTCTTC. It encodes CATSRVTGTRHNEQFF.

The CDR3 bases are TGTGCCAGCAGCTTAGGCCCAGGGTCACAAAGGGGGAACACTGAAGCTTTCTTT. Encoded protein: CASSLGPGSQRGNTEAFF. V usage is TRBV7-3 and J usage is TRBJ1-1, with a tentative D call TRBD1 (5 bases). V was clipped by 2 bases and J by 1 base, with 20 bases between them. Germline V gene sequence: CDR1 SGHTA, CDR2 FQGTGA. The CDR3 is 18 amino acids.

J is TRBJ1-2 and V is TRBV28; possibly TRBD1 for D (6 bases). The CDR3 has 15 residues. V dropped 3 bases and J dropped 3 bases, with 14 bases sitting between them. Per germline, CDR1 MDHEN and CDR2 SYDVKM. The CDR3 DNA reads TGTGCCAGCAGTTTCCCTATGGACAGCGACTATGGCTACACCTTC. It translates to CASSFPMDSDYGYTF.